These 20 T cell receptor beta chains originate from one sample sequenced in a study of shared clonotypes between healthy human individuals. Profiling relied on immunoSEQ multiplex PCR, and the TCRdb table lists in-frame clones only, not all of them. The sample carries roughly 2,300,000 clones, 85% to 95% recorded once. Input material: naive CD4+ T cells from PBMCs. Subset: CD45RA+ positively selected. Receptor source: a man younger than 30 in good health. Some clones in this sample may be carry-over from other donors' samples.

This clone has only one observation. The gene calls are TRBV4-1 and TRBJ2-1, with a possible D match to TRBD1 (6 bases). The CDR3 runs to 16 residues. Germline assignment: CDR1 MGHRA and CDR2 YSYEKL. V was shortened by 2 bases and J by 0 bases, with 11 bases between the two germline ends. The CDR3 DNA reads as TGCGCCAGCAGCCAACCGGGACAAAGCTCCTACAATGAGCAGTTCTTC. This gives the protein CASSQPGQSSYNEQFF.

The count of this clone is one. The chain is built from TRBV27 and TRBJ2-5; D gene ambiguous. Germline V gene data show CDR1 as MNHEY and CDR2 as SMNVEV (reference sequence). Trimming took 0 bases from V and 7 from J, leaving 9 bases between them. The CDR3 extends over 13 amino acids. The CDR3 protein is CASSLSEGWTQYF. Written as DNA, the CDR3 is TGTGCCAGCAGTTTATCGGAAGGGTGGACCCAGTACTTC.

The chain has TRBV5-6 and TRBJ1-5; 7 bases line up with TRBD1. Trimming cost V 3 bases and J 0 bases; bases outside gene matches: 6. Germline loops: CDR1 SGHDT, CDR2 YYEEEE. The CDR3 sequence is 16 residues long. This CDR3 reads CASSSGTEYSNQPQHF. CDR3 coding DNA: TGTGCCAGCAGCTCCGGGACAGAGTATAGCAATCAGCCCCAGCATTTT.

V is TRBV5-5 and J is TRBJ1-4; D is uncertain. The CDR3 is 14 residues long. Germline values: CDR1 SGHKS, CDR2 YYEKEE (reference sequence). Trimming took 4 bases from V and 8 from J, leaving 15 bases between them. CDR3 sequence reads: CASSPDFSEEKLFF. The CDR3 region has the DNA TGTGCCAGCAGCCCGGACTTCTCAGAGGAAAAACTGTTTTTT.

Turning to this clone: Other DNA sequences from this sample encode an identical CDR3 as well. V usage is TRBV4-3 and J usage is TRBJ1-1; perhaps TRBD1 as D (5 bases). Germline V gene data show CDR1 as LGHNA and CDR2 as YSLEER. This CDR3 contains 16 residues. V lost 1 base and J lost 0, with 12 bases in between. The CDR3 here is CASSQGSGTVNTEAFF. The CDR3, as DNA: TGCGCCAGCAGCCAAGGGTCCGGGACGGTGAACACTGAAGCTTTCTTT.

The rearrangement joins TRBV7-9 to TRBJ1-4; D ambiguous. Germline V gene data show CDR1 as SEHNR and CDR2 as FQNEAQ (reference sequence). V dropped 11 bases and J dropped 0 bases, with 13 bases sitting between them. The CDR3 has 14 residues. The CDR3 sequence: CAGVKESTNEKLFF. CDR3 sequence (DNA): TGTGCCGGGGTAAAGGAGTCAACTAATGAAAAACTGTTTTTT.

This clone appeared a few times. The chain employs TRBV9 and TRBJ1-1; possibly TRBD1 for D (6 bases). The V gene's germline CDR1 is SGDLS and CDR2 YYNGEE. The CDR3 extends over 15 amino acids. The ends were cut back, 4 bases at V and 1 base at J, with 14 bases in the middle. The CDR3 reads CASSPIQGPNTEAFF. CDR3 nucleotide sequence: TGTGCCAGCAGCCCTATCCAGGGGCCGAACACTGAAGCTTTCTTT.

This clone was observed a single time. V usage is TRBV5-1 and J usage is TRBJ1-4, with TRBD1 matching over 7 bases. The CDR3 totals 14 residues. V dropped 4 bases and J dropped 5; count of bases not matched to a gene: 5. Per the germline V gene, CDR1 is SGHRS and CDR2 is YFSETQ. CDR3 nucleotides: TGCGCCAGCAGCCGGGACAGATCGAATGAAAAACTGTTTTTT. Translation gives CASSRDRSNEKLFF.

In its sample, this clone was seen once. The chain uses TRBV5-1 and TRBJ1-5, with D maybe TRBD1 (6 bases). The V end lost 1 base, the J end lost 1 base, and 12 bases lay between the germline ends. Germline V gives CDR1 SGHRS, CDR2 YFSETQ. This CDR3 is built from 16 residues. CDR3: CASSLSPGESNQPQHF. The CDR3 bases are TGCGCCAGCAGCTTGTCGCCAGGGGAGAGCAATCAGCCCCAGCATTTT. Full variable domain (remainder filled in from reference TRBV5-1 and TRBJ1-5): KAGVTQTPRYLIKTRGQQVTLSCSPISGHRSVSWYQQTPGQGLQFLFEYFSETQRNKGNFPGRFSGRQFSNSRSEMNVSTLELGDSALYLCASSLSPGESNQPQHFGDGTRLSIL.

The V call is TRBV19, the J call TRBJ1-1; TRBD1 is a possible D gene (5 bases). The germline CDR1 and CDR2 sequences are LNHDA and SQIVND (reference sequence). The ends were cut back, 11 bases at V and 0 bases at J, with 7 bases in the middle. This CDR3 has 11 amino acids. The CDR3 DNA sequence: TGTGCCGGGGGAGTGAACACTGAAGCTTTCTTT. Amino acid sequence: CAGGVNTEAFF.

V gene TRBV28 combines with J gene TRBJ1-2, with D possibly TRBD1 on 6 matching bases. V lost 5 bases, J lost 6 bases, and 16 bases lay in between. Germline V gene sequence: CDR1 MDHEN, CDR2 SYDVKM. This CDR3 has 14 residues. The CDR3 loop is CASSDTGTTDGYTF. CDR3 DNA: TGTGCCAGCAGTGATACCGGGACAACAGATGGCTACACCTTC.

The rearrangement links TRBV11-2 to TRBJ2-1; 11 nucleotides align to TRBD2. The CDR3 is made up of 15 amino acids. In germline, CDR1 is SGHAT, CDR2 FQNNGV. V lost 5 bases to trimming and J lost 4 bases; unmatched junction nucleotides: 4. CDR3 residues: CASSQGLADYNEQFF. For the CDR3, the DNA is TGTGCCAGCAGCCAGGGACTAGCGGATTACAATGAGCAGTTCTTC.

CDR3 residues: CASSVGGERTYYNEQFF. The CDR3 nucleotides read TGTGCCAGCAGCGTAGGGGGGGAACGGACCTATTACAATGAGCAGTTCTTC. The chain combines TRBV9 with TRBJ2-1; TRBD2 might be the D (6 bases). In germline, CDR1 is SGDLS, CDR2 YYNGEE. CDR3 length: 17 residues. With 0 bases removed from V and 4 bases from J, the gap between germline ends came to 17 bases.

This clone has only one observation. The sample carries other DNA sequences with the same CDR3. The chain is built from TRBV6-1 and TRBJ1-1; D gene unclear. The CDR3 length is 14 residues. The V and J ends lost 4 bases and 1 base respectively, with 10 bases between them. From germline, CDR1 is MNHNS and CDR2 SASEGT. CDR3 in DNA: TGTGCCAGCAGTGTGGACCGACCGAACACTGAAGCTTTCTTT. Translated, it gives CASSVDRPNTEAFF.

The V and J genes are TRBV4-2 and TRBJ2-7; no clear D gene. The CDR3 has 13 residues. Germline V gene sequence: CDR1 LGHNA, CDR2 YNFKEQ. V shed 0 bases and J shed 4 bases, with 7 bases lying between them. The CDR3 region is CASSQETPYEQYF. In DNA form, the CDR3 reads TGTGCCAGCAGCCAAGAGACACCATACGAGCAGTACTTC.

The chain couples TRBV30 to TRBJ1-5; D ambiguous. V shed 0 bases and J shed 4 bases, with 7 bases lying between them. Per germline, CDR1 GTSNPN and CDR2 SVGIG (reference sequence). The CDR3 is 13 amino acids. CDR3 in DNA: TGTGCCTGGAGTGTCGGGCATAATCAGCCCCAGCATTTT. Translated: CAWSVGHNQPQHF.

The genes are TRBV10-1 and TRBJ2-3; 8 bases fit TRBD1. This CDR3 region has 13 residues. Germline trimming cut 5 bases from V and 4 bases from J; bases unmatched to any gene: 2. In germline, CDR1 is WNHNN, CDR2 SYGVQD (reference sequence). The CDR3 coding sequence is TGCGCCAGCAGTAAGACAGGGGCAGATACGCAGTATTTT. Amino acid sequence: CASSKTGADTQYF.

CDR3 nucleotides: TGTGCCAGCAGCGTAGGACCCCAGGCAGCAGATACGCAGTATTTT. Translation gives CASSVGPQAADTQYF. The V and J genes are TRBV9 and TRBJ2-3; D not certain. The ends were cut back, 0 bases at V and 4 bases at J, with 12 bases in the middle. The CDR3 is made up of 15 amino acids. Per the germline V gene, CDR1 is SGDLS and CDR2 is YYNGEE.

Points on this clone: A read error may produce the germline difference seen at one junction end. V usage is TRBV7-9 and J usage is TRBJ2-7; the D gene is possibly TRBD1 (5 bases). The germline V gene has CDR1 SEHNR and CDR2 FQNEAQ (reference sequence). The CDR3 contains 15 residues. CDR3 bases: TGTGCCGGCAGCTTAGTCAGGGTTTCAGCCTACGAGCAGTACTTC. Protein product: CAGSLVRVSAYEQYF.

The chain links TRBV4-1 to TRBJ2-3; 8 nucleotides align to TRBD2. The CDR3 consists of 15 residues. Germline V CDR1 and CDR2: MGHRA, YSYEKL. J gave up 2 bases and V 1 base, and 2 bases lay outside the gene matches. The CDR3 loop is CASSQVGLDTDTQYF. The CDR3 nucleotides are TGCGCCAGCAGCCAAGTGGGACTAGACACAGATACGCAGTATTTT.